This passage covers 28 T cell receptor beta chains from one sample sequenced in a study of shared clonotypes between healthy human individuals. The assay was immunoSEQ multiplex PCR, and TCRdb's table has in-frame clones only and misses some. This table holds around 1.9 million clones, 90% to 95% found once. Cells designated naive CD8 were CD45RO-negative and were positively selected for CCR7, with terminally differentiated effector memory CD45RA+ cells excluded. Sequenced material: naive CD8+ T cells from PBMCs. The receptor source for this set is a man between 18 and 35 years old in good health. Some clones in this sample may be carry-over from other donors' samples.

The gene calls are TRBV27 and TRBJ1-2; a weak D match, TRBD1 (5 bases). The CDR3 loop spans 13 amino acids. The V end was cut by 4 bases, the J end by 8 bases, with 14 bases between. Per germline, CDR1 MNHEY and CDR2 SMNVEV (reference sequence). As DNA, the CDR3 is TGTGCCAGCAGTTGGGGCCAGAAAGGCGGCTACACCTTC. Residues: CASSWGQKGGYTF.

The CDR3 region has the DNA TGTGCCACCAGCAGAGAACAGGCCTCCAGCACAGATACGCAGTATTTT. Translated: CATSREQASSTDTQYF. The gene calls are TRBV15 and TRBJ2-3; D may be TRBD1 (5 bases). The germline CDR1 and CDR2 sequences are LNHNV and YYDKDF (reference sequence). V lost 0 bases, J lost 0 bases, and 10 bases lay in between. The CDR3 runs 16 residues.

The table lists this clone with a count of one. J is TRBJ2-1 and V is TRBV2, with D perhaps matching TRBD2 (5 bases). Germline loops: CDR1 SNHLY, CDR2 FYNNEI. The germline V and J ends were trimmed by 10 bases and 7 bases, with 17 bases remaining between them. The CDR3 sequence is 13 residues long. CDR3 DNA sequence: TGTGCCACGGAGGACGGTGAAGGTAATGAGCAGTTCTTC. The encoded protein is CATEDGEGNEQFF.

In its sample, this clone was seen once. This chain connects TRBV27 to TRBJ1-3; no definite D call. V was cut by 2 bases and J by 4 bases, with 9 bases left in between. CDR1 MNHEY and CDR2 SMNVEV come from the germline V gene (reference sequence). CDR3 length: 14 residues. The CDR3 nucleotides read TGTGCCAGCAGTTTAGTGGGAACGGGAAACACCATATATTTT. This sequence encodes CASSLVGTGNTIYF.

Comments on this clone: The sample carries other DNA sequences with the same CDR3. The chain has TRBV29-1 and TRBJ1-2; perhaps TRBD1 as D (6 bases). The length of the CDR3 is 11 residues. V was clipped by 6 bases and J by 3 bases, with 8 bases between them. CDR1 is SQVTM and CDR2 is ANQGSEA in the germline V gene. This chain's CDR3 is CSVAGDYGYTF. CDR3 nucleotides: TGCAGCGTAGCAGGGGACTATGGCTACACCTTC.

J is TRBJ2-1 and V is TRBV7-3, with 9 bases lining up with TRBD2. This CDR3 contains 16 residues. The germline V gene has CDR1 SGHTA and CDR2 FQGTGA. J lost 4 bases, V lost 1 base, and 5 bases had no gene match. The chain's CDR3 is CASSLMTSGVYNEQFF. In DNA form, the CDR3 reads TGTGCCAGCAGCTTAATGACTAGCGGAGTTTACAATGAGCAGTTCTTC.

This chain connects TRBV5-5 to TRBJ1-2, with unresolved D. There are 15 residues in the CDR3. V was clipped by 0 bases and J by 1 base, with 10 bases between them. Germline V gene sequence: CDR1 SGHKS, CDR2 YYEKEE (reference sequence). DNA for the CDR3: TGTGCCAGCAGCTTGGGTACCTCACTTAACTATGGCTACACCTTC. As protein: CASSLGTSLNYGYTF.

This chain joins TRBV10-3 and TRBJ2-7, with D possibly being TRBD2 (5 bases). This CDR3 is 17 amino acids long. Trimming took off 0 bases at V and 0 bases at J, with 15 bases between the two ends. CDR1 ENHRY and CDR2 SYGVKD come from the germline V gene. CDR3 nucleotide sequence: TGTGCCATCAGTGAGTCAAAGGTCCTCCGGGGCTCCTACGAGCAGTACTTC. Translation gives CAISESKVLRGSYEQYF.

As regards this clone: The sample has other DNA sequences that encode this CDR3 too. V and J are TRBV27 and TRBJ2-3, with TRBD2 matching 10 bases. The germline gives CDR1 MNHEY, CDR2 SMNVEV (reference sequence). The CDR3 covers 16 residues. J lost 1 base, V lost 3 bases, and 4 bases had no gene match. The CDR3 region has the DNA TGTGCCAGCAGTTTGCTCGGGACTAGCGGCACAGATACGCAGTATTTT. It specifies CASSLLGTSGTDTQYF.

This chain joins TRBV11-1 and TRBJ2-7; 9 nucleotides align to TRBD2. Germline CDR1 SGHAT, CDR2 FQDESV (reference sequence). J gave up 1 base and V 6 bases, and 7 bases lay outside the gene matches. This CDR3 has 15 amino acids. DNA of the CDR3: TGTGCCAGCAGTCGAAGCGGGAGGTCGTCCTACGAGCAGTACTTC. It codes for CASSRSGRSSYEQYF.

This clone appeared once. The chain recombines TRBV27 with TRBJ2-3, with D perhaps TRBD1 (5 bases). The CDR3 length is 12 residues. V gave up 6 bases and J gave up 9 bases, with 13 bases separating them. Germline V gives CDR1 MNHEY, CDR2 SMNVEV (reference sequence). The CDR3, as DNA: TGTGCCAGCAGAATTGGGGCTAACACGCAGTATTTT. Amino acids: CASRIGANTQYF.

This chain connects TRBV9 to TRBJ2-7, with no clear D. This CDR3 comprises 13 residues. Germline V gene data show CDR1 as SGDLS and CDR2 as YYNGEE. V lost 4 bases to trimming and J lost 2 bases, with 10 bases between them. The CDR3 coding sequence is TGTGCCAGCAGCTCGGACGGTACCTACGAGCAGTACTTC. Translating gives CASSSDGTYEQYF. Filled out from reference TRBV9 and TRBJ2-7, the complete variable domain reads DSGVTQTPKHLITATGQRVTLRCSPRSGDLSVYWYQQSLDQGLQFLIQYYNGEERAKGNILERFSAQQFPDLHSELNLSSLELGDSALYFCASSSDGTYEQYFGPGTRLTVT.

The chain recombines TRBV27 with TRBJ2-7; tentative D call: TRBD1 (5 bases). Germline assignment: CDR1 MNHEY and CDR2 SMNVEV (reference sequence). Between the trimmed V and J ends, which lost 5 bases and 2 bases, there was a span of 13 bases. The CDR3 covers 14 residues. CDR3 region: CASSGASSAYEQYF. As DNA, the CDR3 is TGTGCCAGCAGTGGGGCCAGCTCTGCCTACGAGCAGTACTTC.

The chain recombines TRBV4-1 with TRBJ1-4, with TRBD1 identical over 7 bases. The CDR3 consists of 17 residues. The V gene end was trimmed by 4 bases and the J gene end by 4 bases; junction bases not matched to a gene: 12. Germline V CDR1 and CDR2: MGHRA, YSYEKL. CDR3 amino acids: CASSPKNRDRINEKLFF. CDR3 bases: TGCGCCAGCAGCCCTAAGAACCGGGACAGAATTAATGAAAAACTGTTTTTT.

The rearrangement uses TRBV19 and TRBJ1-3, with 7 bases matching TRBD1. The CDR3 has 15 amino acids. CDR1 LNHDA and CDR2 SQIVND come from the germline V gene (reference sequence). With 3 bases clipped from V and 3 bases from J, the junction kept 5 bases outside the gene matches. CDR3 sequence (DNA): TGTGCCAGTAGTATTCGACAGGGTGGTGGAAACACCATATATTTT. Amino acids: CASSIRQGGGNTIYF.

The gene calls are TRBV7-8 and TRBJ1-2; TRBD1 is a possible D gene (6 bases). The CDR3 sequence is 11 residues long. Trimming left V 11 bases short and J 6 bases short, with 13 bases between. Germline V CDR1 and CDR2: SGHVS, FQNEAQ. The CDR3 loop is CAGRGLHGYTF. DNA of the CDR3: TGTGCCGGAAGGGGGTTGCATGGCTACACCTTC.

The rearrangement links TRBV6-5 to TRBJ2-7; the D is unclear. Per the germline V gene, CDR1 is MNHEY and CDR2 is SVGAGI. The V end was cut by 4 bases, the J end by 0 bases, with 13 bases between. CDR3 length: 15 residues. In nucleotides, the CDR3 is TGTGCCAGCAGTTCCGACGACTCAAGCTCCTACGAGCAGTACTTC. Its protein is CASSSDDSSSYEQYF.

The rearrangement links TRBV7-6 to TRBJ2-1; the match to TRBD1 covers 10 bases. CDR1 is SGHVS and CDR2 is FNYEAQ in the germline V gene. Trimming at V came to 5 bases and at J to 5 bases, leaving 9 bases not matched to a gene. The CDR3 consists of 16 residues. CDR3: CASSSRQGASDNEQFF. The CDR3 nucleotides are TGTGCCAGCAGCAGCCGACAGGGGGCGTCTGACAATGAGCAGTTCTTC.

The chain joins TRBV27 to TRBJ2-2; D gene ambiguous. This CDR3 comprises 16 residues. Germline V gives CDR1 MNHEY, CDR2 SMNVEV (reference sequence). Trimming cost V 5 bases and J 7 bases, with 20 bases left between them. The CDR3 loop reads CASSILKVVEVGELFF. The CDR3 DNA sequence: TGTGCCAGCAGTATCCTCAAGGTGGTAGAGGTCGGGGAGCTGTTTTTT.

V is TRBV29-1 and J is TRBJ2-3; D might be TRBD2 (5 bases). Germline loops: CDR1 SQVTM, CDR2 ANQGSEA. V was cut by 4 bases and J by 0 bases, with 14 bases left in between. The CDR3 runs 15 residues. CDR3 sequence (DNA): TGCAGCGTTGGAGGGTCAGACATTAGCACAGATACGCAGTATTTT. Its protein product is CSVGGSDISTDTQYF.

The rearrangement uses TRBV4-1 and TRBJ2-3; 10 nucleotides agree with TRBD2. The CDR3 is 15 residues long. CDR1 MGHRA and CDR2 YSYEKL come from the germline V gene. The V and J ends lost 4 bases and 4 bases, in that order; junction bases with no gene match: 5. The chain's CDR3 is CASSRAGGRADTQYF. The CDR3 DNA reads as TGCGCCAGCAGCCGAGCGGGAGGGAGGGCAGATACGCAGTATTTT.

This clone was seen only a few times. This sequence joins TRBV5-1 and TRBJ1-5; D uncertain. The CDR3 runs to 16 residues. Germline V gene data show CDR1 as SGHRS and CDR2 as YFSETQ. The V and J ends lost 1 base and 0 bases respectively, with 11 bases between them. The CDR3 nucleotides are TGCGCCAGCAGCTTGCTGGGCAGTCATAGCAATCAGCCCCAGCATTTT. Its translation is CASSLLGSHSNQPQHF.

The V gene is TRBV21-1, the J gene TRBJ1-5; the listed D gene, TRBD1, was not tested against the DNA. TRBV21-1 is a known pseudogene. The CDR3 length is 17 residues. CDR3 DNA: TGTGCCAGCAGCACCGATACCAGGGGGCAGCTCAACCAGCCCCAGCATTTT. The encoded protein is CASSTDTRGQLNQPQHF.

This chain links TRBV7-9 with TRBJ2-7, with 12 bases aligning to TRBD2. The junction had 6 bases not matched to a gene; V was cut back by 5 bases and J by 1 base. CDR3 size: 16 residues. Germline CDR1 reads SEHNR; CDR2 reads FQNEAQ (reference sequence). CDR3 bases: TGTGCCAGCAGCCCAGGACTAGCGGGACAGTCCTACGAGCAGTACTTC. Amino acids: CASSPGLAGQSYEQYF.

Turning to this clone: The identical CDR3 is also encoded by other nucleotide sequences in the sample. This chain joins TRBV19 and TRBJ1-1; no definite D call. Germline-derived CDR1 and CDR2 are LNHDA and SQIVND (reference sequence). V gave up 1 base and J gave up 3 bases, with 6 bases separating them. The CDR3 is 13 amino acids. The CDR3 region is CASSIGAYTEAFF. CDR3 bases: TGTGCCAGTAGTATAGGGGCCTACACTGAAGCTTTCTTT.

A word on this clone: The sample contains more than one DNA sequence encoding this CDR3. The CDR3 sequence is CASSATGREQYF. The DNA of the CDR3 is TGTGCCAGCAGCGCGACAGGGCGGGAGCAGTACTTC. The chain recombines TRBV9 with TRBJ2-7; 7 nucleotides match TRBD1. CDR3 length: 12 residues. V trimming: 3 bases; J trimming: 7 bases; junction bases outside the gene matches: 4. Germline loops: CDR1 SGDLS, CDR2 YYNGEE. Full variable domain (outside the CDR3, taken from reference TRBV9 and TRBJ2-7): DSGVTQTPKHLITATGQRVTLRCSPRSGDLSVYWYQQSLDQGLQFLIQYYNGEERAKGNILERFSAQQFPDLHSELNLSSLELGDSALYFCASSATGREQYFGPGTRLTVT.

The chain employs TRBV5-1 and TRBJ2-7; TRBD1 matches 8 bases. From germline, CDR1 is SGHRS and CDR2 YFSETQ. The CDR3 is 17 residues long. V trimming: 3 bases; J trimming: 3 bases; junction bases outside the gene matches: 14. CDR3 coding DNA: TGCGCCAGCAGCTGGACCCCGGGACAGGAGGGTGTCTACGAGCAGTACTTC. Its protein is CASSWTPGQEGVYEQYF.

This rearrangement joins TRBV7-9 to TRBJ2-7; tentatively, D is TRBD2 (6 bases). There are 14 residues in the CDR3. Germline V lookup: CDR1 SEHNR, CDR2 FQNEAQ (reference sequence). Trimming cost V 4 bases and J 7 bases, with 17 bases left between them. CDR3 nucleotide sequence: TGTGCCAGCAGCTCCTGGGAGGCGTCGGAGGAGCAGTACTTC. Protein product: CASSSWEASEEQYF.